Here is one TCR beta chain with its context. Antigen specificity is unknown. Produced via immunoSEQ multiplex PCR; TCRdb's table is partial and in-frame only. This table holds 130,000 or so clones, 88% found once. This entry belongs to a study of radiation and T cells in renal cell carcinoma. Study as a whole: Nephrectomy followed 15 Gy stereotactic body radiation by 4 weeks.

Germline CDR1 DFQATT, CDR2 SNEGSKA (reference sequence). V lost 2 bases to trimming and J lost 10 bases, with 9 bases between them. This CDR3 contains 11 residues. Stated time point: baseline pretreatment blood. Treatment: 15 Gy SBRT to primary tumor, nephrectomy 4 weeks later. Clear cell pathology was present in this patient's renal cell carcinoma. Whole-study results and caveats: No pretreatment tumor biopsies were available for baseline clonotypes.

The chain employs TRBV20-1 and TRBJ2-1; no reliable D call. The sequence was obtained from a woman aged 45 to 65 with renal cell carcinoma. Sequences were derived from blood, sampled from a patient whose treatment included radiotherapy and nephrectomy. For the CDR3, the DNA is TGCAGTGCTAGAATGGTGGTGGAGCAGTTCTTC. This codes for CSARMVVEQFF.